These 29 T cell receptor beta chains came from one sample sequenced in a study of radiotherapy plus CTLA-4 blockade in lung cancer. Produced via immunoSEQ multiplex PCR; TCRdb's table is partial and in-frame only. The repertoire holds more than 40,000 clones, with around nine tenths as singletons. Here the sequenced sample was peripheral blood, taken from a patient treated with radiotherapy plus ipilimumab. The receptors come from a human donor with non-small cell lung cancer whose response to radiotherapy plus ipilimumab could not be evaluated.

As DNA, the CDR3 is TGTGCCAGTAGCCCTGGGACACACTCTGGAAACACCATATATTTT. It is translated as CASSPGTHSGNTIYF. V usage is TRBV7-8 and J usage is TRBJ1-3, with D possibly matching TRBD1 (6 bases). The CDR3 extends over 15 amino acids. V was cut by 9 bases and J by 0 bases, with 15 bases left in between. Germline values: CDR1 SGHVS, CDR2 FQNEAQ. The full variable domain, rest sourced from reference TRBV7-8 and TRBJ1-3, is GAGVSQSPRYKVAKRGQDVALRCDPISGHVSLFWYQQALGQGPEFLTYFQNEAQLDKSGLPSDRFFAERPEGSVSTLKIQRTQQEDSAVYLCASSPGTHSGNTIYFGEGSWLTVV.

The chain joins TRBV5-1 to TRBJ2-1, with 11 bases matching TRBD2. J gave up 6 bases and V 3 bases, and 5 bases lay outside the gene matches. Per the germline V gene, CDR1 is SGHRS and CDR2 is YFSETQ. The CDR3 covers 15 residues. Here the CDR3 DNA reads TGCGCCAGCAGCTCGGCCGGGACTAGCGGCAATGAGCAGTTCTTC. Translated, it gives CASSSAGTSGNEQFF. Full variable domain (missing parts from reference TRBV5-1 and TRBJ2-1): KAGVTQTPRYLIKTRGQQVTLSCSPISGHRSVSWYQQTPGQGLQFLFEYFSETQRNKGNFPGRFSGRQFSNSRSEMNVSTLELGDSALYLCASSSAGTSGNEQFFGPGTRLTVL.

The CDR3 coding sequence is TGTGCCAGCTCACCCGGGACAGGGAAAGAGACCCAGTACTTC. Residues: CASSPGTGKETQYF. The chain links TRBV18 to TRBJ2-5; 9 nucleotides agree with TRBD1. The V and J ends lost 3 bases and 3 bases, in that order; junction bases with no gene match: 2. The CDR3 is 14 residues long. CDR1 and CDR2 (germline): KGHSH, LQKENI.

The V gene is TRBV7-2, the J gene TRBJ1-3, with 7 positions matching TRBD1. The junction had 6 bases not matched to a gene; V was cut back by 4 bases and J by 0 bases. The CDR3 has 16 amino acids. Germline CDR1 and CDR2: SGHTA and FQGNSA. The CDR3 loop reads CASSSRDSFSGNTIYF. CDR3 sequence (DNA): TGTGCCAGCAGCTCCAGGGACAGCTTCTCTGGAAACACCATATATTTT.

The sample holds one count of this clone. CDR3 in DNA: TGTGCCAGCAGCCCACCGGGACAGGCAAACTATGGCTACACCTTC. It translates to CASSPPGQANYGYTF. This rearrangement joins TRBV7-9 to TRBJ1-2; TRBD1 aligns across 8 bases. Germline CDR1 and CDR2: SEHNR and FQNEAQ (reference sequence). This CDR3 region has 15 residues. Trimming cost V 5 bases and J 2 bases; bases outside gene matches: 7.

The chain uses TRBV11-3 and TRBJ1-1, with D possibly TRBD1 on 6 matching bases. CDR1 and CDR2 from the germline V gene are SGHNT and YENEEA. This CDR3 has 15 amino acids. V was pared by 5 bases and J by 4 bases, with 17 bases between. CDR3 protein: CASSLGPGQPTEAFF. CDR3 sequence (DNA): TGTGCCAGCAGCCTCGGACCGGGACAACCCACTGAAGCTTTCTTT.

This chain joins TRBV9 and TRBJ1-1; D perhaps matches TRBD1 (6 bases). Trimming pared 2 bases from V and 6 bases from J, leaving 11 bases between. The germline gives CDR1 SGDLS, CDR2 YYNGEE. The CDR3 length is 13 residues. The CDR3 loop reads CASSVQGKSEAFF. As DNA, the CDR3 is TGTGCCAGCAGCGTGCAGGGGAAGTCTGAAGCTTTCTTT.

V gene TRBV6-5 combines with J gene TRBJ1-5; D is unclear. V dropped 5 bases and J dropped 5 bases, with 13 bases sitting between them. Germline V CDR1 and CDR2: MNHEY, SVGAGI. This CDR3 has 14 amino acids. CDR3 DNA sequence: TGTGCCAGCAGTCTAATGAGCGGGTATCAGCCCCAGCATTTT. Protein: CASSLMSGYQPQHF.

A few counts support this clone. The chain couples TRBV30 to TRBJ1-3, with D possibly TRBD1 on 6 matching bases. CDR1 and CDR2 (germline): GTSNPN, SVGIG (reference sequence). This CDR3 has 14 residues. V was trimmed by 4 bases and J by 2 bases, leaving 12 bases between them. CDR3 region: CAWNPGQPGNTIYF. The CDR3 coding sequence is TGTGCCTGGAACCCCGGACAGCCTGGAAACACCATATATTTT.

V usage is TRBV2 and J usage is TRBJ1-5; unclear D gene. The CDR3 covers 14 residues. Between the trimmed V and J ends, which lost 1 base and 7 bases, there was a span of 11 bases. The germline V gene has CDR1 SNHLY and CDR2 FYNNEI. CDR3 bases: TGTGCCAGCAGTGAAGGAGGCAGAAGGCAGCCCCAGCATTTT. It specifies CASSEGGRRQPQHF. Full variable domain (missing parts from reference TRBV2 and TRBJ1-5): EPEVTQTPSHQVTQMGQEVILRCVPISNHLYFYWYRQILGQKVEFLVSFYNNEISEKSEIFDDQFSVERPDGSNFTLKIRSTKLEDSAMYFCASSEGGRRQPQHFGDGTRLSIL.

Only one count was recorded for this clone. The chain joins TRBV9 to TRBJ2-3, with 9 bases lining up with TRBD1. The ends lost 0 bases at V and 2 bases at J; junction bases unmatched: 7. This CDR3 comprises 17 residues. The germline V gene encodes CDR1 SGDLS and CDR2 YYNGEE. Here the CDR3 reads CASSVGGGTGSTDTQYF. CDR3 sequence (DNA): TGTGCCAGCAGCGTAGGGGGGGGGACAGGGTCCACAGATACGCAGTATTTT.

The chain joins TRBV7-2 to TRBJ2-7; D call uncertain. V lost 1 base and J 5 bases, leaving 12 bases between the germline ends. The germline gives CDR1 SGHTA, CDR2 FQGNSA. The CDR3 is 14 amino acids. The DNA of the CDR3 is TGTGCCAGCAGCTTAGAGCGCCAGAGTGACGAGCAGTACTTC. Translating gives CASSLERQSDEQYF. The full variable domain, its missing parts supplied by reference TRBV7-2 and TRBJ2-7, is GAGVSQSPSNKVTEKGKDVELRCDPISGHTALYWYRQSLGQGLEFLIYFQGNSAPDKSGLPSDRFSAERTGGSVSTLTIQRTQQEDSAVYLCASSLERQSDEQYFGPGTRLTVT.

The table lists this clone with a count of one. This chain uses TRBV10-3 with TRBJ1-2; TRBD1 might be the D (6 bases). Germline-derived CDR1 and CDR2 are ENHRY and SYGVKD. The CDR3 extends over 16 amino acids. Trimming removed 2 bases from V and 2 bases from J, with 15 bases in between. For the CDR3, the DNA is TGTGCCATCAGTGAGGCCCCACAGACAGGCAACTATGGCTACACCTTC. Translating it yields CAISEAPQTGNYGYTF.

The V gene is TRBV11-2, the J gene TRBJ2-7; 9 positions agree with TRBD1. In germline, CDR1 is SGHAT, CDR2 FQNNGV. V lost 5 bases and J lost 7; bases outside the gene matches: 12. The CDR3 loop spans 15 amino acids. CDR3 sequence: CASSIGTGIPGEQYF. CDR3 nucleotide sequence: TGTGCCAGCAGCATCGGGACAGGGATTCCCGGGGAGCAGTACTTC.

The gene calls are TRBV15 and TRBJ2-5, with D possibly being TRBD1 (6 bases). Germline V gene data show CDR1 as LNHNV and CDR2 as YYDKDF (reference sequence). The CDR3 contains 16 residues. The germline V and J ends were trimmed by 1 base and 5 bases, with 17 bases remaining between them. The CDR3 reads CATSRAPGVTQETQYF. The CDR3 DNA reads as TGTGCCACCAGCAGAGCCCCAGGGGTTACGCAGGAGACCCAGTACTTC.

This clone is labeled large. This CDR3 is also generated by other DNA sequences in the sample. The chain has TRBV5-6 and TRBJ2-1; perhaps TRBD2 as D (7 bases). CDR3 length: 16 residues. Germline V CDR1 and CDR2: SGHDT, YYEEEE. V was cut by 0 bases and J by 2 bases, with 12 bases left in between. For the CDR3, the DNA is TGTGCCAGCAGCTTGGATGCGGGGGCCACCTACAATGAGCAGTTCTTC. Encoded protein: CASSLDAGATYNEQFF.

This chain links TRBV19 with TRBJ1-1; 7 nucleotides match TRBD1. The CDR3 consists of 14 residues. Germline V CDR1 and CDR2: LNHDA, SQIVND (reference sequence). V shed 3 bases, J shed 2 bases, and the junction held 3 bases outside the gene matches. The CDR3 DNA follows: TGTGCCAGTAGTATCCAGGGGGTTAACACTGAAGCTTTCTTT. Translated: CASSIQGVNTEAFF.

V usage is TRBV7-2 and J usage is TRBJ1-5; D is uncertain. The CDR3 is 12 amino acids. Trimming left V 2 bases short and J 6 bases short, with 5 bases between. Germline V lookup: CDR1 SGHTA, CDR2 FQGNSA. The CDR3 is CASSLPGQPQHF. CDR3 nucleotide sequence: TGTGCCAGCAGCTTACCGGGTCAGCCCCAGCATTTT.

The chain joins TRBV18 to TRBJ2-1; D is perhaps TRBD2 (5 bases). The V end was cut by 1 base, the J end by 13 bases, with 8 bases between. The CDR3 covers 11 residues. Germline CDR1 and CDR2: KGHSH and LQKENI. In DNA, the CDR3 is TGTGCCAGCTCACCACGGGAGATTCAGTTCTTC. This sequence encodes CASSPREIQFF. Full variable domain (rest looked up from reference TRBV18 and TRBJ2-1): NAGVMQNPRHLVRRRGQEARLRCSPMKGHSHVYWYRQLPEEGLKFMVYLQKENIIDESGMPKERFSAEFPKEGPSILRIQQVVRGDSAAYFCASSPREIQFFGPGTRLTVL.

This chain links TRBV19 with TRBJ2-1, with 7 positions matching TRBD2. The CDR3 totals 15 residues. V lost 5 bases, J lost 4 bases, and 8 bases stayed unmatched. The V gene's germline CDR1 is LNHDA and CDR2 SQIVND (reference sequence). CDR3 DNA: TGTGCCAGTAGTGAGAGGCCTAGCGGATACAATGAGCAGTTCTTC. Encoded protein: CASSERPSGYNEQFF.

This chain links TRBV27 with TRBJ2-5; D is unclear. The germline gives CDR1 MNHEY, CDR2 SMNVEV (reference sequence). V lost 5 bases, J lost 1 base, and 8 bases lay in between. The CDR3 is 13 amino acids. The CDR3 DNA reads as TGTGCCAGCAGTAGCGAGATCCAAGAGACCCAGTACTTC. Translated, it gives CASSSEIQETQYF.

This chain links TRBV10-3 with TRBJ2-3; 12 bases agree with TRBD2. The length of the CDR3 is 17 residues. V was clipped by 5 bases and J by 4 bases; unmatched bases: 10. The germline V gene encodes CDR1 ENHRY and CDR2 SYGVKD. CDR3 sequence: CAISPHLAGGPPDTQYF. The CDR3 nucleotides are TGTGCCATCAGTCCACACCTAGCGGGAGGGCCCCCAGATACGCAGTATTTT.

CDR3 in DNA: TGTGCCAGCAGCTACCCGGCGGGTCTCTACACCTTC. The encoded protein is CASSYPAGLYTF. The chain joins TRBV7-2 to TRBJ1-2; D gene ambiguous. V dropped 4 bases and J dropped 10 bases, with 13 bases sitting between them. The CDR3 is made up of 12 amino acids. Per germline, CDR1 SGHTA and CDR2 FQGNSA. The entire variable domain, with the rest obtained from reference TRBV7-2 and TRBJ1-2, is as follows: GAGVSQSPSNKVTEKGKDVELRCDPISGHTALYWYRQSLGQGLEFLIYFQGNSAPDKSGLPSDRFSAERTGGSVSTLTIQRTQQEDSAVYLCASSYPAGLYTFGSGTRLTVV.

The V call is TRBV4-1, the J call TRBJ2-4, with 11 bases matching TRBD2. V trimming: 0 bases; J trimming: 4 bases; junction bases outside the gene matches: 5. CDR1 and CDR2 from the germline V gene are MGHRA and YSYEKL. This CDR3 is built from 17 residues. CDR3 region: CASSQDLIAGGKNIQYF. The CDR3 nucleotides are TGCGCCAGCAGCCAAGATTTGATAGCGGGAGGGAAAAACATTCAGTACTTC.

This chain connects TRBV9 to TRBJ1-2; 7 bases are shared with TRBD1. This CDR3 is 15 amino acids long. Trimming removed 0 bases from V and 7 bases from J; junction bases left unmatched: 9. Per germline, CDR1 SGDLS and CDR2 YYNGEE. The DNA of the CDR3 is TGTGCCAGCAGCGTAGCTCCGACAGGGAGAGGTGGCTACACCTTC. It codes for CASSVAPTGRGGYTF.

This chain joins TRBV10-3 and TRBJ2-5, with TRBD2 matching 11 bases. After removal of 8 bases from V and 5 bases from J, the junction contained 7 bases not matched to a gene. The CDR3 is made up of 14 amino acids. The germline CDR1 and CDR2 sequences are ENHRY and SYGVKD. The DNA of the CDR3 is TGTGCCATCGGTAGCGGGGGGGCCGGGGAGACCCAGTACTTC. It codes for CAIGSGGAGETQYF.

This clone has just one count. This chain joins TRBV7-2 and TRBJ2-7; 10 positions match TRBD2. The CDR3 covers 15 residues. In germline, CDR1 is SGHTA, CDR2 FQGNSA. V lost 0 bases and J lost 3; bases outside the gene matches: 2. CDR3 in amino acids: CASSLARTSGYEQYF. CDR3 in DNA: TGTGCCAGCAGCTTAGCGCGGACTAGCGGCTACGAGCAGTACTTC.

The V call is TRBV5-3, the J call TRBJ1-2; 10 positions match TRBD1. TRBV5-3 is identified as an open reading frame with a role that is uncertain. J was trimmed by 3 bases and V by 4 bases; bases with no gene match: 9. The CDR3 loop spans 16 amino acids. CDR3 sequence: CARSTEQTGGDYGYTF. CDR3 DNA: TGTGCCAGAAGCACAGAGCAGACAGGGGGCGACTATGGCTACACCTTC.

The table lists this clone with a count of one. The chain combines TRBV7-2 with TRBJ1-1; tentative D call: TRBD1 (5 bases). V lost 5 bases and J 1 base, leaving 14 bases between the germline ends. Germline V CDR1 and CDR2: SGHTA, FQGNSA. The CDR3 is 15 amino acids. The DNA for the CDR3 is TGTGCCAGCAGCCCGTGGGGCGGATCGAACACTGAAGCTTTCTTT. Protein: CASSPWGGSNTEAFF. Drawing the rest from reference TRBV7-2 and TRBJ1-1, the complete variable domain is GAGVSQSPSNKVTEKGKDVELRCDPISGHTALYWYRQSLGQGLEFLIYFQGNSAPDKSGLPSDRFSAERTGGSVSTLTIQRTQQEDSAVYLCASSPWGGSNTEAFFGQGTRLTVV.